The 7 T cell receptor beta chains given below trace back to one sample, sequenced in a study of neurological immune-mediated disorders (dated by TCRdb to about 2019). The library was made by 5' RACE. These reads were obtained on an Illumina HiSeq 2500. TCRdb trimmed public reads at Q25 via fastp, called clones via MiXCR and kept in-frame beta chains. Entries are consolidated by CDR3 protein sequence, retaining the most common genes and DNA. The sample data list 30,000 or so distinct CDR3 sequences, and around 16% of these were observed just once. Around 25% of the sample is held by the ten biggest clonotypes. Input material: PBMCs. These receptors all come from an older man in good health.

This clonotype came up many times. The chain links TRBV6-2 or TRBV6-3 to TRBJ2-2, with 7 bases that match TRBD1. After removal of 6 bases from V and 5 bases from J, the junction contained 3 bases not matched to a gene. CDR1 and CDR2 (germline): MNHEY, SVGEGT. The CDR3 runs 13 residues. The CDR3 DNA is TGTGCCAGCAGAACACAGGGGACCGGGGAGCTGTTTTTT. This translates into CASRTQGTGELFF.

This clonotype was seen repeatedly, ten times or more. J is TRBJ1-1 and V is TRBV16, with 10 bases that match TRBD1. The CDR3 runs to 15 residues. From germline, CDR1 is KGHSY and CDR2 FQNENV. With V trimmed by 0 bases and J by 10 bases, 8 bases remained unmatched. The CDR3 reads CASSQSGTGDLGAFF. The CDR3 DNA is TGTGCCAGCAGCCAATCCGGGACAGGGGATTTAGGAGCTTTCTTT.

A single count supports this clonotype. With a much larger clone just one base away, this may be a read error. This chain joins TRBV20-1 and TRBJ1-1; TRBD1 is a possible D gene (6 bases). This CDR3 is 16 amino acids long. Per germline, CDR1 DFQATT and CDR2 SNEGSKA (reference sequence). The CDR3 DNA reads TGCAGTGCAGGCAACGGACAGTTAGGTGAGAACACTGAAGATTTCTTT. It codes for CSAGNGQLGENTEDFF.

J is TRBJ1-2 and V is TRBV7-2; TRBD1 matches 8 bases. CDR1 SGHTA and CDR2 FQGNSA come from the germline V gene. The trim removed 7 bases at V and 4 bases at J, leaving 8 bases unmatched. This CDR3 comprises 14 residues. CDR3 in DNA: TGTGCCAGCACCTTGACAGGGGCGGGCTATGGCTACACCTTC. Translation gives CASTLTGAGYGYTF.

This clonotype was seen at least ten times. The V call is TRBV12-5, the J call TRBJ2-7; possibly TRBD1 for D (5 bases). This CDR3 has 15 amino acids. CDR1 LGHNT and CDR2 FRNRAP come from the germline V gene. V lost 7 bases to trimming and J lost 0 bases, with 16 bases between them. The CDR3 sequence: CASAPDSYSSYEQYF. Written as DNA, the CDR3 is TGTGCTAGTGCCCCCGACAGCTACAGCTCCTACGAGCAGTACTTC.

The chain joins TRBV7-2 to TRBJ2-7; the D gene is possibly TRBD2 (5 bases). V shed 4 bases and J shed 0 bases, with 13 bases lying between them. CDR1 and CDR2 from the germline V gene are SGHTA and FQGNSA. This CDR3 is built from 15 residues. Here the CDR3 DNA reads TGTGCCAGCAGCTCCTCGCGGGTGGACTCCTACGAGCAGTACTTC. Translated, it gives CASSSSRVDSYEQYF.

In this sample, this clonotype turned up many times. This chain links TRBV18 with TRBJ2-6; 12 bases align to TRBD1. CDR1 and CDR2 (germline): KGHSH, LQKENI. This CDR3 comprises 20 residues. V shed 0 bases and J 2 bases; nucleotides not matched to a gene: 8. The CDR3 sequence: CASSPPRGTGGLPGANVLTF. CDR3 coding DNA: TGTGCCAGCTCACCACCTAGAGGGACAGGGGGCCTCCCTGGGGCCAACGTCCTGACTTTC.